Listed here are 12 T cell receptor beta chains from one sample, sequenced in a study of technical replicates of blood from a few donors. The data were produced by immunoSEQ multiplex PCR, yet TCRdb's version contains in-frame clones alone and is incomplete. The sample lists roughly 76,000 clones, approximately 94% occurring once. The sequenced sample consisted of T cells isolated from PBMCs. The receptors shown here come from a human donor in good health.

V is TRBV28 and J is TRBJ2-7; tentatively, D is TRBD1 (5 bases). V was cut by 5 bases and J by 7 bases, with 12 bases left in between. The germline V gene has CDR1 MDHEN and CDR2 SYDVKM. The CDR3 is 12 amino acids. CDR3 DNA sequence: TGTGCCAGCAGTGCCCAGGGTCGGGAGCAGTACTTC. Protein sequence: CASSAQGREQYF.

This chain joins TRBV5-1 and TRBJ2-7, with 7 bases matching TRBD2. This CDR3 comprises 11 residues. CDR1 SGHRS and CDR2 YFSETQ come from the germline V gene. Trimming cost V 5 bases and J 7 bases; bases outside gene matches: 3. The CDR3 loop reads CASRGEGEQYF. The CDR3 region has the DNA TGCGCCAGCAGGGGGGAGGGGGAGCAGTACTTC.

The chain combines TRBV21-1 with TRBJ1-5. TRBV21-1 is a documented pseudogene. The CDR3 has 10 residues. The CDR3 DNA reads TGTGCCAGCGCGATTCCGCCCCAGCATTTT. Its translation: CASAIPPQHF.

The chain links TRBV11-2 to TRBJ2-2; 9 nucleotides match TRBD1. V shed 5 bases, J shed 7 bases, and the junction held 8 bases outside the gene matches. Looked up from germline, CDR1 is SGHAT and CDR2 is FQNNGV. This CDR3 has 15 residues. The CDR3 nucleotides are TGTGCCAGCAGCATACGGACAGGGGATGGCGGGGAGCTGTTTTTT. Amino acids: CASSIRTGDGGELFF.

This rearrangement joins TRBV11-2 to TRBJ2-7; D ambiguous. This CDR3 region has 12 residues. Per germline, CDR1 SGHAT and CDR2 FQNNGV. V lost 3 bases, J lost 5 bases, and 8 bases lay in between. CDR3 sequence: CASSFSKNEQYF. In nucleotides, the CDR3 is TGTGCCAGCAGCTTCAGTAAAAACGAGCAGTACTTC.

This chain joins TRBV29-1 and TRBJ1-2; 8 nucleotides agree with TRBD1. Germline CDR1 and CDR2: SQVTM and ANQGSEA. The CDR3 consists of 16 residues. V was pared by 6 bases and J by 4 bases, with 16 bases of the junction left unmatched. CDR3 loop: CSVSGSGTGSFYGYTF. The CDR3 coding sequence is TGCAGCGTCAGTGGATCCGGGACAGGTTCGTTCTATGGCTACACCTTC. Variable domain in full (rest from reference TRBV29-1 and TRBJ1-2): SAVISQKPSRDICQRGTSLTIQCQVDSQVTMMFWYRQQPGQSLTLIATANQGSEATYESGFVIDKFPISRPNLTFSTLTVSNMSPEDSSIYLCSVSGSGTGSFYGYTFGSGTRLTVV.

The rearrangement links TRBV11-2 to TRBJ2-5, with 14 bases lining up with TRBD2. J lost 5 bases, V lost 4 bases, and 12 bases had no gene match. The length of the CDR3 is 18 residues. Germline-derived CDR1 and CDR2 are SGHAT and FQNNGV. The CDR3 reads CASSSGLAGGQYGETQYF. In DNA, the CDR3 is TGTGCCAGCAGCTCCGGACTAGCGGGGGGTCAATATGGGGAGACCCAGTACTTC.

The chain combines TRBV10-3 with TRBJ1-1; tentative D call: TRBD1 (5 bases). Germline V CDR1 and CDR2: ENHRY, SYGVKD. The length of the CDR3 is 16 residues. The V end lost 10 bases, the J end lost 4 bases, and 25 bases lay between the germline ends. CDR3: CATRTEPRGRGTEAFF. Here the CDR3 DNA reads TGTGCCACACGGACGGAGCCTAGGGGTAGAGGCACTGAAGCTTTCTTT.

The rearrangement joins TRBV5-4 to TRBJ2-7; TRBD2 matches 8 bases. Germline V lookup: CDR1 SGHNT, CDR2 YYREEE (reference sequence). Unmatched junction bases numbered 9, after V lost 0 bases and J lost 4 bases. The CDR3 loop spans 16 amino acids. The CDR3 DNA follows: TGTGCCAGCAGCTTGGGATCGGGCGGGGGGAGGTACGAGCAGTACTTC. Protein sequence: CASSLGSGGGRYEQYF. The entire variable domain, with the rest obtained from reference TRBV5-4 and TRBJ2-7, is as follows: ETGVTQSPTHLIKTRGQQVTLRCSSQSGHNTVSWYQQALGQGPQFIFQYYREEENGRGNFPPRFSGLQFPNYSSELNVNALELDDSALYLCASSLGSGGGRYEQYFGPGTRLTVT.

The rearrangement joins TRBV6-5 to TRBJ2-5, with a weak D call TRBD2 (6 bases). CDR3 length: 13 residues. The germline V and J ends were trimmed by 6 bases and 4 bases, with 12 bases remaining between them. The germline V gene has CDR1 MNHEY and CDR2 SVGAGI. DNA of the CDR3: TGTGCCAGCAGAAAGGGACTCACAGAGACCCAGTACTTC. It is translated as CASRKGLTETQYF.

This chain connects TRBV2 to TRBJ2-1; 7 nucleotides match TRBD2. CDR1 and CDR2 from the germline V gene are SNHLY and FYNNEI. The CDR3 sequence is 13 residues long. V lost 3 bases and J lost 10; bases outside the gene matches: 6. CDR3 in DNA: TGTGCCAGCAGTGAGCGGGAGACGGGAGAGCAGTTCTTC. This gives the protein CASSERETGEQFF.

This chain connects TRBV12-5 to TRBJ2-2; a weak D match, TRBD2 (7 bases). Trimming cost V 4 bases and J 2 bases, with 20 bases left between them. Germline values: CDR1 LGHNT, CDR2 FRNRAP. This CDR3 has 18 amino acids. CDR3 amino acids: CASGSSSEGGHNTGELFF. DNA of the CDR3: TGTGCTAGTGGTTCGTCATCCGAGGGGGGGCACAACACCGGGGAGCTGTTTTTT. Full variable domain (remainder filled in from reference TRBV12-5 and TRBJ2-2): DARVTQTPRHKVTEMGQEVTMRCQPILGHNTVFWYRQTMMQGLELLAYFRNRAPLDDSGMPKDRFSAEMPDATLATLKIQPSEPRDSAVYFCASGSSSEGGHNTGELFFGEGSRLTVL.